This TCR beta chain came from a study of CD8 T cells in Susac syndrome. This clonotype was counted a single time. Trimming removed 3 bases from V and 2 bases from J; junction bases left unmatched: 8. CDR1 KGHDR and CDR2 SFDVKD come from the germline V gene. The CDR3 is 16 amino acids. It was with random hexamers that about 0.45 to 1 ug RNA was reverse transcribed. TCRdb redid the calling of the immunoSEQ multiplex PCR reads with MiXCR, one entry per CDR3 protein. Of 150,000 to 200,000 distinct CDR3 sequences in the sample, roughly 95% were seen once. This chain uses TRBV24-1 with TRBJ2-7; 8 nucleotides agree with TRBD1. The receptor was isolated from a human donor with Susac syndrome. Sequenced: CD4+ T cells from PBMCs. The CDR3 sequence is CATSDPHGTGTYEQYF. Here the CDR3 DNA reads TGTGCCACCAGTGATCCCCACGGGACAGGCACCTACGAGCAGTACTTC.